These 26 T cell receptor beta chains share one sample of origin, sequenced in a study of shared clonotypes between healthy human individuals. Measured with immunoSEQ multiplex PCR; TCRdb has only the in-frame clones, and not every one. The data contain over a million clones, approximately 72% of them singletons. The sequenced sample consisted of memory CD4+ T cells sorted from blood. As to subset: CD45RA-negative fraction. These receptors originate from a man younger than 35 in good health.

The rearrangement links TRBV30 to TRBJ2-5; weak D call: TRBD2 (6 bases). Germline V lookup: CDR1 GTSNPN, CDR2 SVGIG (reference sequence). The ends were cut back, 3 bases at V and 2 bases at J, with 22 bases in the middle. This CDR3 comprises 17 residues. CDR3 amino acids: CAWRRAGSSRGQETQYF. The CDR3 DNA is TGTGCCTGGAGGAGGGCAGGGAGTAGCCGGGGGCAAGAGACCCAGTACTTC.

The chain is built from TRBV27 and TRBJ2-2; 14 bases align to TRBD2. Germline values: CDR1 MNHEY, CDR2 SMNVEV (reference sequence). With 6 bases clipped from V and 5 bases from J, the junction kept 8 bases outside the gene matches. CDR3 length equals 17 residues. The chain's CDR3 is CASRLGTSGSVTGELFF. CDR3 DNA sequence: TGTGCCAGCAGGCTAGGGACTAGCGGGAGCGTGACCGGGGAGCTGTTTTTT.

The chain has TRBV7-2 and TRBJ2-2; possibly TRBD2 for D (6 bases). Germline values: CDR1 SGHTA, CDR2 FQGNSA. Trimming removed 5 bases at V and 8 bases at J, with 21 bases between. The CDR3 consists of 16 residues. Here the CDR3 reads CASSLGGPLTWGELFF. The CDR3 DNA is TGTGCCAGCAGCCTGGGGGGACCCCTCACCTGGGGGGAGCTGTTTTTT. The full variable domain, its missing parts supplied by reference TRBV7-2 and TRBJ2-2, is GAGVSQSPSNKVTEKGKDVELRCDPISGHTALYWYRQSLGQGLEFLIYFQGNSAPDKSGLPSDRFSAERTGGSVSTLTIQRTQQEDSAVYLCASSLGGPLTWGELFFGEGSRLTVL.

This clone was detected once. The V gene is TRBV19, the J gene TRBJ1-5, with D maybe TRBD1 (5 bases). Germline loops: CDR1 LNHDA, CDR2 SQIVND (reference sequence). Between the trimmed V and J ends, which lost 3 bases and 6 bases, there was a span of 15 bases. The CDR3 loop spans 15 amino acids. The CDR3 region is CASSIGRATVQPQHF. The CDR3 DNA sequence: TGTGCCAGTAGTATCGGCAGGGCCACAGTTCAGCCCCAGCATTTT.

Notes on this clone: Within the sample, other DNA sequences also encode this same CDR3. This chain joins TRBV7-9 and TRBJ2-2; D possibly corresponds to TRBD1 (5 bases). Germline lookup yields CDR1 SEHNR and CDR2 FQNEAQ (reference sequence). Trimming removed 5 bases at V and 6 bases at J, with 10 bases between. The CDR3 has 13 residues. The CDR3: CASSPQGPGELFF. The CDR3, as DNA: TGTGCCAGCAGCCCGCAGGGTCCCGGGGAGCTGTTTTTT.

The gene calls are TRBV29-1 and TRBJ2-5; D unclear. The CDR3 is made up of 10 amino acids. The V gene lost 7 bases and the J gene lost 5 bases, with 8 bases spanning the gap. Germline assignment: CDR1 SQVTM and CDR2 ANQGSEA. The CDR3 sequence: CSAGLETQYF. The CDR3 DNA sequence: TGCAGCGCCGGGTTGGAGACCCAGTACTTC. The full variable domain, its missing parts supplied by reference TRBV29-1 and TRBJ2-5, is SAVISQKPSRDICQRGTSLTIQCQVDSQVTMMFWYRQQPGQSLTLIATANQGSEATYESGFVIDKFPISRPNLTFSTLTVSNMSPEDSSIYLCSAGLETQYFGPGTRLLVL.

The chain is built from TRBV6-1 and TRBJ1-1; TRBD1 agrees at 7 bases. V was pared by 8 bases and J by 2 bases, with 8 bases of the junction left unmatched. Germline V CDR1 and CDR2: MNHNS, SASEGT. There are 14 residues in the CDR3. The CDR3 DNA sequence: TGTGCCAGCGTTGTGTACAGGGGAAACACTGAAGCTTTCTTT. Encoded protein: CASVVYRGNTEAFF.

This chain connects TRBV14 to TRBJ2-3, with 9 bases lining up with TRBD2. The CDR3 contains 17 residues. In germline, CDR1 is SGHDN, CDR2 FVKESK. Trimming removed 2 bases from V and 7 bases from J; junction bases left unmatched: 13. The CDR3 protein is CASSQHILAGSKYTQYF. The CDR3 DNA is TGTGCCAGCAGCCAACATATTCTAGCGGGGTCCAAATATACGCAGTATTTT.

The gene calls are TRBV25-1 and TRBJ2-5; D is tentatively TRBD1 or TRBD2 (6 bases each). This CDR3 has 16 residues. V was clipped by 5 bases and J by 5 bases, with 21 bases between them. Germline V CDR1 and CDR2: MGHDK, SYGVNS. CDR3 loop: CASSPLVPGAGETQYF. CDR3 sequence (DNA): TGTGCCAGCAGTCCCCTCGTTCCGGGGGCGGGGGAGACCCAGTACTTC.

This clone was found a few times. V usage is TRBV6-1 and J usage is TRBJ1-1; tentatively, D is TRBD1 (5 bases). Germline-derived CDR1 and CDR2 are MNHNS and SASEGT. The V end lost 1 base, the J end lost 3 bases, and 12 bases lay between the germline ends. This CDR3 spans 15 amino acids. As DNA, the CDR3 is TGTGCCAGCAGTGAAGACTGGACACGTCACACTGAAGCTTTCTTT. It is translated as CASSEDWTRHTEAFF.

This clone was seen repeatedly, ten times or more. Other DNA sequences in the same sample also yield this CDR3. V gene TRBV19 combines with J gene TRBJ1-1, with D unresolved. This CDR3 has 11 residues. Between the trimmed V and J ends, which lost 8 bases and 1 base, there was a span of 5 bases. The germline V gene encodes CDR1 LNHDA and CDR2 SQIVND (reference sequence). For the CDR3, the DNA is TGTGCCAGTCGGGGGAACACTGAAGCTTTCTTT. Protein product: CASRGNTEAFF.

This clone was recorded a few times. The chain joins TRBV2 to TRBJ2-5; TRBD1 might be the D (6 bases). The V gene's germline CDR1 is SNHLY and CDR2 FYNNEI. The CDR3 contains 14 residues. Trimming took off 6 bases at V and 1 base at J, with 12 bases between the two ends. For the CDR3, the DNA is TGTGCCAGCAGAGGAAAGGGGGTCCAAGAGACCCAGTACTTC. It translates to CASRGKGVQETQYF.

This clone was seen just once. The chain is built from TRBV11-2 and TRBJ2-1; D is ambiguous. Trimming took off 5 bases at V and 6 bases at J, with 17 bases between the two ends. The germline CDR1 and CDR2 sequences are SGHAT and FQNNGV. The CDR3 is 15 amino acids. The CDR3 nucleotides read TGTGCCAGCAGCCCTAACACCGCCACTGGCAATGAGCAGTTCTTC. Residues: CASSPNTATGNEQFF.

V usage is TRBV9 and J usage is TRBJ2-2; maybe TRBD1 (6 bases). V was trimmed by 0 bases and J by 8 bases, leaving 14 bases between them. The CDR3 runs 15 residues. Germline-derived CDR1 and CDR2 are SGDLS and YYNGEE. The CDR3 loop reads CASSVETGSSGELFF. The CDR3 DNA reads as TGTGCCAGCAGCGTAGAAACAGGGTCTTCAGGGGAGCTGTTTTTT.

The chain employs TRBV28 and TRBJ2-5; 9 bases are a match to TRBD1. The V gene's germline CDR1 is MDHEN and CDR2 SYDVKM. With V trimmed by 7 bases and J by 8 bases, 14 bases remained unmatched. The CDR3 loop spans 15 amino acids. The DNA of the CDR3 is TGTGCCAGCAAAACGCGGGACAGGGACATGGAAACCCAGTACTTC. Protein product: CASKTRDRDMETQYF.

On this clone itself: Compared with germline, one end of the junction differs, possibly owing to a read error. The chain recombines TRBV6-1 with TRBJ2-5, with D perhaps matching TRBD2 (7 bases). The CDR3 has 14 amino acids. CDR1 is MNHNS, CDR2 SASEGT, per germline. CDR3 sequence (DNA): TGTGCCAGCAGTGAAGAACAGCGGGGTTTAAAGGGGGACTTC. Protein: CASSEEQRGLKGDF.

About this clone itself: The sample holds other DNA sequences that translate to the same CDR3. The chain links TRBV5-5 to TRBJ1-1, with a tentative D call TRBD1 (6 bases). Per germline, CDR1 SGHKS and CDR2 YYEKEE (reference sequence). The V end lost 0 bases, the J end lost 2 bases, and 8 bases lay between the germline ends. This CDR3 is built from 14 residues. The CDR3 protein is CASSLVGGNTEAFF. The CDR3 nucleotides are TGTGCCAGCAGCTTGGTAGGGGGAAACACTGAAGCTTTCTTT.

This chain joins TRBV19 and TRBJ2-5; D might be TRBD2 (6 bases). The CDR3 extends over 16 amino acids. Trimming took 5 bases from V and 0 from J, leaving 16 bases between them. Germline CDR1 is LNHDA and CDR2 is SQIVND (reference sequence). The CDR3 DNA sequence: TGTGCCAGTAGTTCGCGGGGTCTTAGGAACCAAGAGACCCAGTACTTC. It yields the protein CASSSRGLRNQETQYF.

The chain is built from TRBV28 and TRBJ1-3; unclear D gene. The CDR3 loop spans 14 amino acids. V was clipped by 2 bases and J by 5 bases, with 10 bases between them. Germline V gene data show CDR1 as MDHEN and CDR2 as SYDVKM. DNA of the CDR3: TGTGCCAGCAGTTTAACCCCAGGCAGAAACACCATATATTTT. Its protein is CASSLTPGRNTIYF.

This clone is a singleton in its sample. The CDR3 bases are TGTGCCAGCAGCTCAGGGACGGCGAACACCGGGGAGCTGTTTTTT. Translating gives CASSSGTANTGELFF. The rearrangement joins TRBV11-2 to TRBJ2-2; D possibly matches TRBD1 or TRBD2 (5 bases each). Germline V gives CDR1 SGHAT, CDR2 FQNNGV. Trimming pared 4 bases from V and 0 bases from J, leaving 9 bases between. CDR3 length: 15 amino acids.

The chain has TRBV7-2 and TRBJ2-1, with 10 bases fitting TRBD1. V dropped 7 bases and J dropped 6; count of bases not matched to a gene: 9. Germline CDR1 and CDR2: SGHTA and FQGNSA. This CDR3 comprises 15 residues. CDR3 protein: CASTRGGQGTNEQFF. The CDR3 nucleotides read TGTGCCAGCACCAGGGGGGGACAGGGGACCAATGAGCAGTTCTTC.

V is TRBV5-1 and J is TRBJ1-1; TRBD1 agrees at 8 bases. Per the germline V gene, CDR1 is SGHRS and CDR2 is YFSETQ. Trimming removed 4 bases from V and 0 bases from J; junction bases left unmatched: 11. This CDR3 is built from 17 residues. The CDR3 region is CASSRGQGSSMNTEAFF. As DNA, the CDR3 is TGCGCCAGCAGCCGAGGACAGGGTAGCTCTATGAACACTGAAGCTTTCTTT.

This chain connects TRBV25-1 to TRBJ1-2; D gene unclear. This CDR3 region has 13 residues. The germline gives CDR1 MGHDK, CDR2 SYGVNS. V dropped 1 base and J dropped 2 bases, with 5 bases sitting between them. The CDR3 DNA sequence: TGTGCCAGCAGTGAATCCCCGAACTATGGCTACACCTTC. Translation gives CASSESPNYGYTF.

The chain is built from TRBV30 and TRBJ1-6; D is ambiguous. Germline CDR1 reads GTSNPN; CDR2 reads SVGIG (reference sequence). The V and J ends lost 3 bases and 8 bases respectively, with 11 bases between them. The CDR3 has 13 amino acids. CDR3 nucleotide sequence: TGTGCCTGGAGGGCCGAATTGGATTCACCCCTCCACTTT. The encoded protein is CAWRAELDSPLHF.

Comments on this clone: Other DNA sequences in this sample translate to the same CDR3. This chain links TRBV6-6 with TRBJ2-7; D remains unclear. The CDR3 is made up of 11 amino acids. Germline CDR1 is MNHNY and CDR2 is SVGAGI (reference sequence). Trimming cost V 3 bases and J 4 bases, with 4 bases left between them. The CDR3 nucleotides read TGTGCCAGCAGTTATAATTACGAGCAGTACTTC. Protein: CASSYNYEQYF.

The chain carries TRBV5-3 and TRBJ1-1, with 8 bases lining up with TRBD1. TRBV5-3 carries the ORF label, with uncertain function. The CDR3 is made up of 14 amino acids. V lost 4 bases, J lost 5 bases, and 7 bases stayed unmatched. The CDR3 loop is CARSKGQGKTEAFF. In DNA form, the CDR3 reads TGTGCCAGAAGCAAAGGACAGGGTAAGACTGAAGCTTTCTTT.